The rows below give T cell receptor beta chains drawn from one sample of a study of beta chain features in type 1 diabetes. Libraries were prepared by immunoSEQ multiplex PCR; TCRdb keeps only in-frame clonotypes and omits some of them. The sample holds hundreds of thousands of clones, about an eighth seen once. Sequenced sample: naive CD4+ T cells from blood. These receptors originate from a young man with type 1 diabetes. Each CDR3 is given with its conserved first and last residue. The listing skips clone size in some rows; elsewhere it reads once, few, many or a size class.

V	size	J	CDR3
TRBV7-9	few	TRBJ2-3	CASSSRAGDTQYF
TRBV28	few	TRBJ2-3	CASSLPQGTDTQYF
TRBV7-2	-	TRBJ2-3	CASSYLAGVGTDTQYF
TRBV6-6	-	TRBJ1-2	CASSYSSVDYGYTF
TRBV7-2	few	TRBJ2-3	CASSLGQGPQYF
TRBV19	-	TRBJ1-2	CASSSRDNLYGYTF
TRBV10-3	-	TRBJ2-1	CAILREGYNEQFF
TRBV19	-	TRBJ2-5	CASRRAEVGGETQYF
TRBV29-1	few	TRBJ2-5	CSVGWSQETQYF
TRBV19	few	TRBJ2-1	CATTFGTVHNEQFF
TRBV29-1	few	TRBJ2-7	CSLSLNEGGEEYF
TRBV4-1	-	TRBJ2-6	CASSPGQGRGSGANVLTF
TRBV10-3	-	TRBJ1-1	CAITPGQGVGNTEAFF
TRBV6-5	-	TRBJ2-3	CASSYRRRTDTQYF
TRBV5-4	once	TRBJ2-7	CASSPGSYEQYF
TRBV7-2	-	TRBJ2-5	CASSLLPETQYF
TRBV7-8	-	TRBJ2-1	CASSSFRDRGDNEQFF
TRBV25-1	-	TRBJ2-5	CASNEQGRETQYF
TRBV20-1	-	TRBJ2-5	CSAFLGETQYF
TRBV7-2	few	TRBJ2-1	CASMSKGGSNEQFF
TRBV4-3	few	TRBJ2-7	CASSQESLTEQYF
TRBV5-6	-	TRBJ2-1	CASSFQPSGGHEQFF
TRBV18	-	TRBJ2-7	CASSFGQGGDEQYF
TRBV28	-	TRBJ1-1	CASSLPRVTEAFF
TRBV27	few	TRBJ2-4	CASSPGAGQGSKNIQYF
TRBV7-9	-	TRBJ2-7	CASSSYVTGGSAQYF
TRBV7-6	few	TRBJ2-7	CASSRTSVVYEQYF
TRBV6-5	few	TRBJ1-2	CASSYSRGYGYTF
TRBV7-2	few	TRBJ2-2	CASSRTSGVTGELFF
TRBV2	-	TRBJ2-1	CASRLGLAGLDEQFF
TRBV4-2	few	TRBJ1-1	CASSPPHSMNTEAFF
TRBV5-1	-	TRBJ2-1	CASSISGLHNEQFF
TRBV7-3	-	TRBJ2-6	CASSMGRNANVLTF
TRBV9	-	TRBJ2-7	CASSPRQGDEQYF